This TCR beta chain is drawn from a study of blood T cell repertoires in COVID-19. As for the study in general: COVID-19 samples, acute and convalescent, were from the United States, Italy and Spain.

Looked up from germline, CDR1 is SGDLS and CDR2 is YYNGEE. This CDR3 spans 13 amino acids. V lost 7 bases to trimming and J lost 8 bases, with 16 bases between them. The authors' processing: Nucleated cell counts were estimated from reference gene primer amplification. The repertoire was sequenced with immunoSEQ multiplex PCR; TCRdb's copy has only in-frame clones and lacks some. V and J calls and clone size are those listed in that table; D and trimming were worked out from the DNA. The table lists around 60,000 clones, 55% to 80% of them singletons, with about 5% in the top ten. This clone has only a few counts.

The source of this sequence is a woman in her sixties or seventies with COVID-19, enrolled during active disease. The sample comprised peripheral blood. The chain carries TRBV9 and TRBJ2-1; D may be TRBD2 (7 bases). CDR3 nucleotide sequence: TGTGCCAGCCGAAGGGGGGGCAGCTATGAGCAGTTCTTC. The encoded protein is CASRRGGSYEQFF.